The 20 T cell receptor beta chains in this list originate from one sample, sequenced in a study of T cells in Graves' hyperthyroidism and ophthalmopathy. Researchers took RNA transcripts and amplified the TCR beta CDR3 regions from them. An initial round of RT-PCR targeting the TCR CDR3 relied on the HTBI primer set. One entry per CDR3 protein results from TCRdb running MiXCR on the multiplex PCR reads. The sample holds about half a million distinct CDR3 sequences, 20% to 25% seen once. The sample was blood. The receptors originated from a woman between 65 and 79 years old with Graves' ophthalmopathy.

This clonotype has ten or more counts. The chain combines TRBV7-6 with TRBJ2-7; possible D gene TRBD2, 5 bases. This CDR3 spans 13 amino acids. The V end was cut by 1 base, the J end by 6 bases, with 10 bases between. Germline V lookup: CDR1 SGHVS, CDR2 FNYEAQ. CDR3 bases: TGTGCCAGCAGCTTAGTTCGGACTTCCGAGCAGTACTTC. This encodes CASSLVRTSEQYF.

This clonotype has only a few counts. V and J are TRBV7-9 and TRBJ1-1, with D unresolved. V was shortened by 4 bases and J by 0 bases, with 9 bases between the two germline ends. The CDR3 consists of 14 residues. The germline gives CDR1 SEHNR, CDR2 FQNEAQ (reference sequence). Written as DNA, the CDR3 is TGTGCCAGCAGCTCAATTCTGATGAACACTGAAGCTTTCTTT. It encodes CASSSILMNTEAFF.

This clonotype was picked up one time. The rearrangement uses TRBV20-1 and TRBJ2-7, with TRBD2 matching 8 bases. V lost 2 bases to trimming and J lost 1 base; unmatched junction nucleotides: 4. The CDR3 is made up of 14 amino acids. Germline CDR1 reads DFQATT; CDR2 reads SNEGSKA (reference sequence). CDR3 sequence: CSARRAGVSYEQYF. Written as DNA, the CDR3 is TGCAGTGCTAGAAGAGCGGGGGTATCCTACGAGCAGTACTTC.

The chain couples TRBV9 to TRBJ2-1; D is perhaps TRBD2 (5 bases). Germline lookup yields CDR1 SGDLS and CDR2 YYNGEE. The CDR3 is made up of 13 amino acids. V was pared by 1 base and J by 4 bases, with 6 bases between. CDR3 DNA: TGTGCCAGCAGCGTATCGGGGTACAATGAGCAGTTCTTC. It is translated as CASSVSGYNEQFF.

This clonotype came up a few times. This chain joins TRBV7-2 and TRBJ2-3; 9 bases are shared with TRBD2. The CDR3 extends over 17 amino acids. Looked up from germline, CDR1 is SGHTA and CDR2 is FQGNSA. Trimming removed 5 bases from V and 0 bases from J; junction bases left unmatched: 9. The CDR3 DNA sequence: TGTGCCAGCAGCGCCGGGGCTAGCGGGACTAGCACAGATACGCAGTATTTT. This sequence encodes CASSAGASGTSTDTQYF.

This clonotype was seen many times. CDR3 protein: CASSLPTSGRLDTQYF. For the CDR3, the DNA is TGTGCCAGCAGTTTACCGACTAGCGGGAGATTAGATACGCAGTATTTT. The V call is TRBV27, the J call TRBJ2-3, with 12 bases that match TRBD2. The ends lost 2 bases at V and 5 bases at J; junction bases unmatched: 5. The CDR3 is 16 residues long. Germline values: CDR1 MNHEY, CDR2 SMNVEV (reference sequence).

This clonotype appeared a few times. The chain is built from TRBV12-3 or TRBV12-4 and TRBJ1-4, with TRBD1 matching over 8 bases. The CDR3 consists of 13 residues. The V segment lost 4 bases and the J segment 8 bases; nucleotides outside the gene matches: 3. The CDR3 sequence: CASSWTGREKLFF. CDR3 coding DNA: TGTGCCAGCAGTTGGACAGGGAGGGAAAAACTGTTTTTT.

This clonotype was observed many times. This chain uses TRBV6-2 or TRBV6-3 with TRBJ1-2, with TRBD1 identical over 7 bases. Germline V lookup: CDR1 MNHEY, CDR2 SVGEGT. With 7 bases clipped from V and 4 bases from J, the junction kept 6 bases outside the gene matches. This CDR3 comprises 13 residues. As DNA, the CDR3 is TGTGCCAGCACTCGGGACAGCCTCTATGGCTACACCTTC. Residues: CASTRDSLYGYTF.

Written as DNA, the CDR3 is TGTGCCAGCAGCCAAGCTACTAGCGGGTTGAGCTCCTACAATGAGCAGTTCTTC. This sequence encodes CASSQATSGLSSYNEQFF. This sequence joins TRBV3-1 and TRBJ2-1; 9 nucleotides align to TRBD2. The CDR3 spans 18 residues. The V gene end was trimmed by 1 base and the J gene end by 0 bases; junction bases not matched to a gene: 7. Germline assignment: CDR1 LGHDT and CDR2 YNNKEL (reference sequence).

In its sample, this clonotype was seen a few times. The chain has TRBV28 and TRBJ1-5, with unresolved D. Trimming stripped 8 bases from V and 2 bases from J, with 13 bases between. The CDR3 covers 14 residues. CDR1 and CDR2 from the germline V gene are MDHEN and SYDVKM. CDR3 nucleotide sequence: TGTGCCAGCGAAACAGACTACCGCAATCAGCCCCAGCATTTT. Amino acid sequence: CASETDYRNQPQHF.

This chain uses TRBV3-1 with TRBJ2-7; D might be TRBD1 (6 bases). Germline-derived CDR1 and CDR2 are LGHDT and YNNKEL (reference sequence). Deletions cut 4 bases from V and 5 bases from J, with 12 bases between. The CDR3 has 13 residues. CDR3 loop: CASSPQQGDEQYF. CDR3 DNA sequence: TGTGCCAGCAGCCCTCAACAGGGAGACGAGCAGTACTTC.

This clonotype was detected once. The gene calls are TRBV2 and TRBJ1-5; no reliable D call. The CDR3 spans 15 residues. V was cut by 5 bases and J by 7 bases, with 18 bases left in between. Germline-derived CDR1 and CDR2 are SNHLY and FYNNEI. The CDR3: CASSWRPGLFQPQHF. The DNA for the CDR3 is TGTGCCAGCAGTTGGAGACCGGGTTTGTTCCAGCCCCAGCATTTT.

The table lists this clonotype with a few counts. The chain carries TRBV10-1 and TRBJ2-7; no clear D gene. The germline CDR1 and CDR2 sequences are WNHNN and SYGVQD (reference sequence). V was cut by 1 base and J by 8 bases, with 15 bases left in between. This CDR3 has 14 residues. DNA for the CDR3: TGCGCCAGCAGTGAGTACAGTAGAGCTACGAAGCAGTACTTC. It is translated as CASSEYSRATKQYF.

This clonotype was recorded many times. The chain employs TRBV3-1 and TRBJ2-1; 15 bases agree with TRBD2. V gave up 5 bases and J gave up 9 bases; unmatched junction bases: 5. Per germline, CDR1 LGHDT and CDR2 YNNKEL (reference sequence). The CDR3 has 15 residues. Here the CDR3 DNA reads TGTGCCAGCAGCGAAGGACTAGCGGGAGGGGTTGAGCAGTTCTTC. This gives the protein CASSEGLAGGVEQFF.

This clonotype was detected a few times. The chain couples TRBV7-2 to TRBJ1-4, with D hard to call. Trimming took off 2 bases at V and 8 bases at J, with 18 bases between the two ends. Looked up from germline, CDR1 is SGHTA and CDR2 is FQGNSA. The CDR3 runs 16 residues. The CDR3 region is CASSLRPSALMEKLFF. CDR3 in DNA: TGTGCCAGCAGCTTACGCCCCTCCGCACTTATGGAAAAACTGTTTTTT.

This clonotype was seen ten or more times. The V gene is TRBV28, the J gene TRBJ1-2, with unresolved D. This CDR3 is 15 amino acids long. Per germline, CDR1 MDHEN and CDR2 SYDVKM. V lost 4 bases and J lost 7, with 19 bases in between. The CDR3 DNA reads TGTGCCAGCAGTTCTCAAGGACGGGCCTCATCTGGCTACACCTTC. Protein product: CASSSQGRASSGYTF.

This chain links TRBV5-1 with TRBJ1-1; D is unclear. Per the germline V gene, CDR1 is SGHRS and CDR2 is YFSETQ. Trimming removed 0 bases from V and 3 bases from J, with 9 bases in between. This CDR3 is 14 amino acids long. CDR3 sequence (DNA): TGCGCCAGCAGCTTGGATGGACTTGACACTGAAGCTTTCTTT. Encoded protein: CASSLDGLDTEAFF.

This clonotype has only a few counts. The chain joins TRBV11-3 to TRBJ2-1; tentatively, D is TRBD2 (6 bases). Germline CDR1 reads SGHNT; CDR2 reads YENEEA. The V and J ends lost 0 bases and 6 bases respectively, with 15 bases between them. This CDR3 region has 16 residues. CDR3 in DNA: TGTGCCAGCAGCTTAGATCAAGGCGGGACCGGCAATGAGCAGTTCTTC. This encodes CASSLDQGGTGNEQFF. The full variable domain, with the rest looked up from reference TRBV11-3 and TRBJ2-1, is EAGVVQSPRYKIIEKKQPVAFWCNPISGHNTLYWYLQNLGQGPELLIRYENEEAVDDSQLPKDRFSAERLKGVDSTLKIQPAELGDSAVYLCASSLDQGGTGNEQFFGPGTRLTVL.

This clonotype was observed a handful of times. CDR3 loop: CASSEELAGVNEQYF. As DNA, the CDR3 is TGTGCCAGCAGTGAAGAACTAGCGGGAGTTAACGAGCAGTACTTC. The V call is TRBV6-1, the J call TRBJ2-7, with TRBD2 matching over 11 bases. The CDR3 sequence is 15 residues long. Trimming took 1 base from V and 5 from J; bases not matched to a gene: 4. Per the germline V gene, CDR1 is MNHNS and CDR2 is SASEGT.

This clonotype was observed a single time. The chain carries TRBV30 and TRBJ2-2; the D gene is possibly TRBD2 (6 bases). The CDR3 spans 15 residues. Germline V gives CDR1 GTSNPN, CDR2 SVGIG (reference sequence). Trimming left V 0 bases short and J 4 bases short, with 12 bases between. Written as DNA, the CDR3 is TGTGCCTGGAGTGTAGGGCAGGGAGGCACCGGGGAGCTGTTTTTT. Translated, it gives CAWSVGQGGTGELFF.